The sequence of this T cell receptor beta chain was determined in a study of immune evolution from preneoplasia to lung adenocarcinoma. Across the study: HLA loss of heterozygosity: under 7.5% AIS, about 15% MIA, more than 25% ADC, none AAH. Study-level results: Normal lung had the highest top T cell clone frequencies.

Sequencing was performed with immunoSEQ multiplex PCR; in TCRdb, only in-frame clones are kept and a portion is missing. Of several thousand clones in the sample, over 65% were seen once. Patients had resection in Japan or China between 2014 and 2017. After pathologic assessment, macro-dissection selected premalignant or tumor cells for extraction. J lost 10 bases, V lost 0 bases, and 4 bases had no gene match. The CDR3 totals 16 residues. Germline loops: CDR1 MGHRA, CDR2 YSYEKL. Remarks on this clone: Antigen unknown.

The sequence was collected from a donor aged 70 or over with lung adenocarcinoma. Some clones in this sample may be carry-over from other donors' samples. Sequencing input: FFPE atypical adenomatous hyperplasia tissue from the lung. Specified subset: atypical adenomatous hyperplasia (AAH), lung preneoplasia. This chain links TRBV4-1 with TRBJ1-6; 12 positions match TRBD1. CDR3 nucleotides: TGCGCCAGCAGCCAAGAGGGACAGGGGGCCCTCTCACCCCTCCACTTT. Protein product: CASSQEGQGALSPLHF.